The T cell receptor (beta chain) under discussion was sequenced for a study of CD8 T cell repertoires and HIV-1 epitope variants. Study-wide context: Controls included no peptide, Ebola AY9 epitope, and a CMV, EBV, flu pool.

As for this clone: Its antigen remains unidentified.

This table comes from immunoSEQ multiplex PCR, and its TCRdb copy is limited to in-frame clones, with some not included. Of 4,500 to 5,000 clones in the sample, less than 70% were seen once. Study observations and caveats: No clonotypes responded to the TAALDMSHF plasma variant; roughly 5 recognized KF9, one HW9.

Sequences were obtained from cultured CD8+ T cells derived from PBMCs. This receptor was identified in a male donor with HIV.

In nucleotides, the CDR3 is TGTGCCAGCAGTTTATTGGCAGGGTCCTCCTACGAGCAGTACTTC. The encoded protein is CASSLLAGSSYEQYF. This chain connects TRBV27 to TRBJ2-7; tentatively, D is TRBD1 (5 bases). This CDR3 comprises 15 residues. The V end lost 1 base, the J end lost 0 bases, and 10 bases lay between the germline ends. Germline V gene sequence: CDR1 MNHEY, CDR2 SMNVEV (reference sequence).